A single sample is the source of the 15 T cell receptor beta chains below, sequenced in a study of CXCR3-negative and CXCR3-positive naive CD8 T cells. In preparing the TRB cDNA libraries, 5' RACE with UMI labels was used. TCRdb processed the 5' RACE reads again and assigns one entry to each CDR3 protein, with no DNA. The sample table sets out fewer than 55,000 distinct CDR3 sequences. What was sequenced was naive CXCR3- CD8+ T cells from blood. The subset was: CD45RO-CCR7+CD27+CD95- naive CD8+ T cells lacking CXCR3 (TNR3-). Every receptor here comes from a human donor in good health. Some clones in this sample may be carry-over from other donors' samples.

CDR3 loop: CASSRRREGIQETQYF. This sequence joins TRBV11-2 and TRBJ2-5; TCRdb outputs TRBD2, but without DNA this stays unchecked. Germline assignment: CDR1 SGHAT and CDR2 FQNNGV. This CDR3 region has 16 residues.

The V call is TRBV12-3 or TRBV12-4, the J call TRBJ2-3; TCRdb selects TRBD2, and the lack of DNA leaves this call unchecked. This CDR3 comprises 14 residues. CDR3 amino acids: CASSRLAPTDTQYF.

The chain combines TRBV29-1 with TRBJ2-7; the TRBD1 assignment by TCRdb is unverifiable without DNA. The CDR3 is 14 amino acids. Germline V CDR1 and CDR2: SQVTM, ANQGSEA. CDR3 protein: CSVAGTGDPWEQYF.

The rearrangement links TRBV5-1 to TRBJ2-2; TCRdb designates TRBD2, a call that cannot be tested without DNA. Germline assignment: CDR1 SGHRS and CDR2 YFSETQ. The CDR3 is 16 amino acids. CDR3 in amino acids: CASSSATSGITGELFF.

The chain has TRBV7-3 and TRBJ2-1; TCRdb reports TRBD1, a call that lacks DNA to check it against. The CDR3 is 15 residues long. Germline values: CDR1 SGHTA, CDR2 FQGTGA. The CDR3 sequence: CASSLTGQGFHEQFF. The complete variable domain, with remaining parts taken from reference TRBV7-3 and TRBJ2-1, reads GAGVSQTPSNKVTEKGKYVELRCDPISGHTALYWYRQSLGQGPEFLIYFQGTGAADDSGLPNDRFFAVRPEGSVSTLKIQRTERGDSAVYLCASSLTGQGFHEQFFGPGTRLTVL.

The chain uses TRBV9 and TRBJ1-2; as DNA is missing, the TRBD1 call by TCRdb cannot be tested. The CDR3 consists of 14 residues. Germline CDR1 and CDR2: SGDLS and YYNGEE. The CDR3 spells CASSVLQGAYGYTF.

The rearrangement links TRBV20-1 to TRBJ2-7. In germline, CDR1 is DFQATT, CDR2 SNEGSKA (reference sequence). The CDR3 runs 13 residues. The CDR3 reads CSAADRRAYEQYF.

V is TRBV19 and J is TRBJ2-3; TCRdb indicates TRBD1, and absent DNA this call remains unverified. CDR3 length equals 13 residues. Germline V gives CDR1 LNHDA, CDR2 SQIVND (reference sequence). The CDR3 protein is CASGRQHTDTQYF.

The chain has TRBV12-3 or TRBV12-4 and TRBJ2-5; there is no DNA to check the TCRdb D call of TRBD1. The CDR3 runs 13 residues. CDR3 sequence reads: CASLKGGRETQYF.

The chain uses TRBV28 and TRBJ1-1. The CDR3 loop spans 13 amino acids. Germline CDR1 MDHEN, CDR2 SYDVKM. CDR3 in amino acids: CASSLWGNTEAFF.

This CDR3 is CASSQGPTREQYF. This rearrangement joins TRBV4-1 to TRBJ2-7. The CDR3 sequence is 13 residues long. In germline, CDR1 is MGHRA, CDR2 YSYEKL.

The rearrangement joins TRBV7-9 to TRBJ2-5; TCRdb's D call of TRBD1 is untestable without DNA. Germline-derived CDR1 and CDR2 are SEHNR and FQNEAQ (reference sequence). CDR3 size: 16 residues. CDR3 sequence reads: CASSLGTTTYQETQYF.

This clonotype is classed as medium-sized by frequency. V gene TRBV4-3 combines with J gene TRBJ2-1; TCRdb's D gene call, TRBD1, goes unchecked for lack of DNA. From germline, CDR1 is LGHNA and CDR2 YSLEER. This CDR3 has 13 amino acids. The CDR3 sequence is CASSQVGTNEQFF.

The chain couples TRBV11-2 to TRBJ2-1. The CDR3 has 14 residues. Germline V lookup: CDR1 SGHAT, CDR2 FQNNGV. The CDR3 protein is CASSLDPTLNEQFF.

This chain uses TRBV20-1 with TRBJ2-7; TCRdb indicates TRBD1, and absent DNA this call remains unverified. Germline CDR1 DFQATT, CDR2 SNEGSKA (reference sequence). CDR3 length: 13 residues. The CDR3: CSARKGEQYEQYF.